The rows below give T cell receptor beta chains drawn from one sample of a study of CD4 T cells in relation to SARS-CoV-2 and coronaviruses. Profiled with immunoSEQ multiplex PCR; TCRdb holds only in-frame clones, not every one. The sample has 16,000 or so clones; 65% to 85% are singletons. No antigen is known for these receptors. Sequenced input: CD4+ T cells from PBMCs, cultured in vitro. The origin of the receptors is a human donor in good health. The conserved cysteine and the conserved F or W are not part of the CDR3 here.

length	V	J	CDR3
12	TRBV7-3	TRBJ2-2	ASSFSGRTGELF
10	TRBV7-6	TRBJ2-5	ASSPNQETQY
13	TRBV7-8	TRBJ2-2	ASSLVSGNTGELF
13	TRBV5-1	TRBJ1-5	ASSLASTADQPQH
11	TRBV7-9	TRBJ2-7	ASSPRQNYEQY
12	TRBV28	TRBJ2-7	ASKLWTDSYEQY
12	TRBV3-1/TRBV3-2	TRBJ2-7	ASSRVLTGGEQY
10	TRBV10-3	TRBJ2-3	AISRSEDTQY
10	TRBV29-1	TRBJ2-7	SATAVGYEQY
14	TRBV5-1	TRBJ2-1	ASSLGGLQGANEQF